This TCR beta chain was found in a study of blood T cell repertoires in COVID-19. Whole-study context: Sites across the United States, Italy and Spain contributed samples from acute and convalescent COVID-19. PBMCs, B-cell-depleted T cells, or T cells provided the cDNA or gDNA that made up the material.

With respect to this clone: Other DNA sequences in this sample translate to the same CDR3.

Study processing details: Quantification of nucleated cells was approximated via reference gene primer amplification. TCRdb keeps only in-frame clones here, not all; method: immunoSEQ multiplex PCR. V and J calls and clone size follow that table, whereas D and trimming were derived from the DNA. The sample holds tens of thousands of clones, about 86% seen once. The source material was peripheral blood. The source of this sequence is an older man with acute or convalescent COVID-19.

Here the CDR3 DNA reads TGCGCCAGCAGCTTGGGGCTAGCGGGAGGGCAAGAGACCCAGTACTTC. Translated: CASSLGLAGGQETQYF. The chain uses TRBV5-1 and TRBJ2-5; 12 nucleotides match TRBD2. Per the germline V gene, CDR1 is SGHRS and CDR2 is YFSETQ. The junction had 2 bases not matched to a gene; V was cut back by 0 bases and J by 2 bases. The CDR3 contains 16 residues.